The rows below give T cell receptor beta chains drawn from one sample of a study of vaccination and CD4 T cells after COVID-19. These receptors have no identified antigens. Each CDR3 protein is one row after TCRdb ran MiXCR on the PCR reads. The repertoire holds over 14,000 distinct CDR3 sequences, with over 45% as singletons. The sequencing input was CD4+ T cells from blood, cultured in vitro. The receptor source for this set is a human donor who had recovered from COVID-19. CDR3s include the opening cysteine and the closing phenylalanine or tryptophan. The D gene is left open where the match is weak. Part of the rows lack a size; the others show once, few, many or a class for expanded clones.

CDR3aa: CASSEANQPQHF
CDR3nt: TGTGCCAGCAGTGAAGCCAATCAGCCCCAGCATTTT
abundance: -
v_gene: TRBV6-1
d_gene: -
j_gene: TRBJ1-5

CDR3aa: CATSDPHTYEQYF
CDR3nt: TGTGCCACCAGTGACCCTCATACCTACGAGCAGTACTTC
abundance: -
v_gene: TRBV24-1
d_gene: -
j_gene: TRBJ2-7

CDR3aa: CASSLAGVSGANVLTF
CDR3nt: TGTGCCAGCAGCTTAGCGGGAGTCTCTGGGGCCAACGTCCTGACTTTC
abundance: once
v_gene: TRBV7-2
d_gene: -
j_gene: TRBJ2-6

CDR3aa: CASSEYVDRVWDSPLHF
CDR3nt: TGTGCCAGCAGTGAATACGTGGACAGGGTGTGGGATTCACCCCTCCACTTT
abundance: -
v_gene: TRBV6-1
d_gene: TRBD1
j_gene: TRBJ1-6

CDR3aa: CSAREDSGSADTQYF
CDR3nt: TGCAGTGCTAGAGAGGATAGCGGGAGTGCAGATACGCAGTATTTT
abundance: -
v_gene: TRBV20-1
d_gene: TRBD2
j_gene: TRBJ2-3

CDR3aa: CAISGWETDGSPLHF
CDR3nt: TGTGCCATCAGTGGGTGGGAGACTGACGGGTCACCCCTCCACTTT
abundance: -
v_gene: TRBV10-3
d_gene: -
j_gene: TRBJ1-6

CDR3aa: CASSEANSYNEQFF
CDR3nt: TGTGCCAGCAGCGAAGCAAACTCCTACAATGAGCAGTTCTTC
abundance: -
v_gene: TRBV11-2
d_gene: -
j_gene: TRBJ2-1

CDR3aa: CASSYSKAWGEAFF
CDR3nt: TGTGCCAGCAGTTACTCGAAAGCGTGGGGTGAAGCTTTCTTT
abundance: -
v_gene: TRBV6-2/TRBV6-3
d_gene: -
j_gene: TRBJ1-1

CDR3aa: CATSREVGLGPTGELFF
CDR3nt: TGTGCCACCAGCAGAGAGGTGGGTTTAGGACCCACCGGGGAGCTGTTTTTT
abundance: few
v_gene: TRBV15
d_gene: -
j_gene: TRBJ2-2

CDR3aa: CASSSGSNQETQYF
CDR3nt: TGTGCCAGCAGCTCCGGATCAAATCAAGAGACCCAGTACTTC
abundance: few
v_gene: TRBV7-3
d_gene: -
j_gene: TRBJ2-5

CDR3aa: CASSGTGGADTQYF
CDR3nt: TGTGCCAGCAGTGGGACAGGGGGCGCAGATACGCAGTATTTT
abundance: -
v_gene: TRBV6-4
d_gene: TRBD1
j_gene: TRBJ2-3

CDR3aa: CASSMGAGLNTEAFF
CDR3nt: TGTGCCAGTAGTATGGGGGCAGGGTTGAACACTGAAGCTTTCTTT
abundance: few
v_gene: TRBV19
d_gene: -
j_gene: TRBJ1-1

CDR3aa: CASSPGTGTDTQYF
CDR3nt: TGTGCCAGCAGCCCCGGGACAGGGACAGATACGCAGTATTTT
abundance: -
v_gene: TRBV11-3
d_gene: TRBD1
j_gene: TRBJ2-3